This T cell receptor beta chain was observed in a study of T cells after yellow fever vaccination (dated by TCRdb to the late 2010s). Regarding the complete study: The SMART-Seq v4 Ultra Low Input RNA kit was used to prepare libraries from fractions with low cell numbers. Bulk TCR alpha and beta repertoires were sequenced longitudinally to track T-cell clones before and after primary and booster YFV17D yellow fever vaccination. Two healthy male donors, one aged 18 to 30 and one aged 30 to 40 years, were included in the cohort. Blood samples were taken at several timepoints before and after primary and secondary immunization, and bulk PBMC replicates and cell subsets were isolated.

Sequencing used an Illumina NovaSeq 6000. TCR cDNA was synthesized by 5'RACE template switching, which introduced a universal primer site and unique molecular identifiers. Priming for cDNA synthesis came from both the TCR alpha and TCR beta constant segments. Library amplification involved two PCR steps, and the second step added sample barcodes and sequencing adapters. Libraries were sequenced on Illumina HiSeq 2500 (2x100 bp) or NovaSeq (2x150 bp). As for how the authors treated the data: MIGEC was used to demultiplex reads and collapse the reads into UMI consensus sequences, and MiXCR was used for V(D)J alignment. Using edgeR on replicate PBMC samples, clonotypes were called vaccine-responding if FDR was below 0.01 and the log2 fold change was above 5 up to day 15. Bulk clonotypes were assigned CD4 or CD8 identity according to which sequenced CD4 or CD8 repertoire held them at higher abundance. The public sequencing data were trimmed at Q25 with fastp and processed into clonotypes with MiXCR by TCRdb, which kept only in-frame beta chains. For every CDR3 protein sequence, its rows merge into one entry that carries the most common genes and DNA. What appears here as the V and J calls and clone size reflects TCRdb's work, not the paper's. In this sample the table shows 100,000 to 150,000 distinct CDR3 sequences, approximately 16% of which occur a single time. The top ten constitute roughly 45% of the sample.

Study-level results and caveats: A small fraction of clonotypes showed up in both the CD4 and CD8 compartments, probably as a result of convergent recombination. Because the study included only a couple of donors, the extent to which the findings can be generalized is limited. After the booster, most of the clones that had expanded following primary vaccination were detected again (approximately 96% of CD4 and roughly 88% of CD8), which suggests that memory was broadly maintained. Compared with the primary T-cell response, the secondary T-cell response was faster but weaker, reaching its peak on day 5 rather than on day 15. Computational filtering was required because FACS-sorted repertoires could contain abundant contaminating clonotypes from the bulk population.

Taken from cysteine to phenylalanine, the CDR3 has 13 residues. The CDR3 DNA has 39 bases and is translated from base 1. Trimming at the junction amounts to 2 bases on V and 4 bases on J, and the germline ends lie 8 bases apart. Per the germline V gene, MNHEY is the CDR1 and SVGEGT is the CDR2. This specimen's treatment or condition label, interpreted: live attenuated yellow fever vaccine strain. PBMCs were isolated from peripheral blood using a standard Ficoll-Paque protocol. Dynabeads CD4 and CD8 positive selection kits were used to isolate the CD4 and CD8 T-cell fractions. TriZol was used to extract RNA from bulk PBMCs, from CD4 and CD8 fractions, and from dextramer-positive and dextramer-negative fractions. In its sample, this clonotype was seen many times. No cognate antigen has been identified for it. Within one base of it there is no much larger clone, and no base qualities were kept.

The rearranged chain carries TRBV6-2 or TRBV6-3 and TRBJ1-2, with the D gene call left open. This clonotype was sampled from a man younger than 35 who received the YFV17D yellow fever vaccine. Sequences were derived from CD8+ T cells sorted from PBMCs, sampled 5 days after the yellow fever booster vaccination. The nucleotides read TGTGCCAGCAGTTACCGGACTTCCTATGGCTACACCTTC. It translates as CASSYRTSYGYTF.